This T cell receptor (beta chain) stems from a study of blood T cell repertoires in COVID-19. About the research overall: Collection of acute and convalescent COVID-19 samples took place in the United States, Italy and Spain. Sources were T cells, B-cell-depleted T cells, or PBMCs; the material itself was cDNA or gDNA.

In the original workflow: Amplification of reference gene primers provided the estimated nucleated cell counts. Using immunoSEQ multiplex PCR, the repertoire was profiled, and TCRdb retains in-frame clones only, with some absent. V and J calls and clone size are copied from that table; D and trimming were computed from the DNA. The sample carries over 35,000 clones, 65% to 90% recorded once. The receptor was isolated from a human donor in a cohort sampled during active COVID-19. Sequencing was performed on peripheral blood.

The CDR3 here is CASSLVAGGLSTGELFF. In DNA form, the CDR3 reads TGTGCCAGCAGCTTGGTCGCAGGGGGCCTGAGCACCGGGGAGCTGTTTTTT. This chain connects TRBV5-6 to TRBJ2-2; 8 bases match TRBD1. The V gene end was trimmed by 0 bases and the J gene end by 4 bases; junction bases not matched to a gene: 8. This CDR3 has 17 residues. Germline loops: CDR1 SGHDT, CDR2 YYEEEE.